This T cell receptor (beta chain) was profiled in a study of tumor T cells in aggressive B-cell lymphoma. Germline-derived CDR1 and CDR2 are MNHEY and SMNVEV (reference sequence). CDR3 length: 14 residues. V was clipped by 6 bases and J by 9 bases; unmatched bases: 4. TCRdb keeps only in-frame clones here, not all; method: immunoSEQ multiplex PCR. This table holds 650 to 800 clones, 91% found once. The chain is built from TRBV27 and TRBJ1-6, with 11 nucleotides matching TRBD1. This receptor was identified in an adult with diffuse large B cell lymphoma. The sequenced sample was tumor tissue. This chain's CDR3 is CASRLGTGGSPLHF. As DNA, the CDR3 is TGTGCCAGCAGACTCGGGACAGGGGGTTCACCCCTCCACTTT.